This T cell receptor beta chain was obtained from a study of spatial heterogeneity in lung cancer. Documented time point: sample taken at primary tumor resection. Whole RNA from tumor, nontumor lung or frozen PBMC was sequenced unsorted. Via MiXCR, TCRdb re-called the 5' RACE reads, giving one row per CDR3 protein. The sample shows about 82,000 distinct CDR3 sequences, roughly an eighth of them seen only once. This clonotype has only a few counts. The source is a male donor with early-stage non-small cell lung cancer. The material was PBMCs, obtained at surgery.

For the CDR3, the DNA is TGTGCCAGCAGCTCGCCGACAGAGGGTGAAGCTTTCTTT. Its translation is CASSSPTEGEAFF. The chain links TRBV7-2 to TRBJ1-1, with D possibly TRBD1 on 5 matching bases. Trimming shortened V by 4 bases and J by 7 bases, and 13 bases separated the two germline ends. The CDR3 runs to 13 residues. Per the germline V gene, CDR1 is SGHTA and CDR2 is FQGNSA. Using reference TRBV7-2 and TRBJ1-1 for the parts outside the CDR3, the full variable domain is GAGVSQSPSNKVTEKGKDVELRCDPISGHTALYWYRQSLGQGLEFLIYFQGNSAPDKSGLPSDRFSAERTGGSVSTLTIQRTQQEDSAVYLCASSSPTEGEAFFGQGTRLTVV.